What follows are 32 T cell receptor beta chains derived from one specimen sequenced in a study of blood T cell repertoires in COVID-19. Sequenced by immunoSEQ multiplex PCR; TCRdb stores in-frame clones only, minus some. The repertoire holds around 150,000 clones, with about 93% as singletons. Sample: peripheral blood. The receptors were sampled from a woman aged 45-59 years with acute or convalescent COVID-19.

This clone was counted a few times. The V and J genes are TRBV12-3 or TRBV12-4 and TRBJ1-2; no reliable D call. The CDR3 runs to 11 residues. V lost 6 bases to trimming and J lost 4 bases, with 6 bases between them. CDR3: CASSLGYGYTF. The DNA for the CDR3 is TGTGCCAGCAGCCTCGGCTATGGCTACACCTTC.

The chain employs TRBV4-3 and TRBJ1-1, with D perhaps TRBD1 (5 bases). Trimming stripped 0 bases from V and 5 bases from J, with 13 bases between. The CDR3 runs to 15 residues. The germline CDR1 and CDR2 sequences are LGHNA and YSLEER. CDR3 region: CASSQDSGRRTEAFF. The DNA of the CDR3 is TGCGCCAGCAGCCAAGATTCAGGGAGGAGGACTGAAGCTTTCTTT.

This rearrangement joins TRBV27 to TRBJ1-2, with 12 bases that match TRBD1. V lost 10 bases, J lost 7 bases, and 16 bases stayed unmatched. The germline V gene encodes CDR1 MNHEY and CDR2 SMNVEV (reference sequence). The CDR3 loop spans 16 amino acids. The CDR3 here is CATLLSPGQGASGYTF. The CDR3 nucleotides are TGTGCCACCCTCCTAAGTCCGGGACAGGGGGCTTCTGGCTACACCTTC.

This clone has a single count. This chain connects TRBV7-2 to TRBJ2-1; D is uncertain. The CDR3 extends over 15 amino acids. Germline V gene lookup returns CDR1 SGHTA and CDR2 FQGNSA. V gave up 1 base and J gave up 10 bases, with 17 bases separating them. Here the CDR3 DNA reads TGTGCCAGCAGCTTAGGACTCTCGCAAACCAACGAGCAGTTCTTC. Protein sequence: CASSLGLSQTNEQFF.

With regard to this clone: A junction end diverges from the germline sequence, so it may reflect a read error. The chain has TRBV12-3 or TRBV12-4 and TRBJ1-3; no firm D call. The CDR3 has 12 amino acids. The DNA for the CDR3 is TGTGCCAGCAGCCAGGCTGGGAACACCATATATTTT. This translates into CASSQAGNTIYF.

The chain is built from TRBV2 and TRBJ2-1; no clear D. With 8 bases removed from V and 7 bases from J, the gap between germline ends came to 9 bases. The germline gives CDR1 SNHLY, CDR2 FYNNEI. The CDR3 runs to 11 residues. The CDR3 DNA reads as TGTGCCAGCCAATTCCTAAATGAGCAGTTCTTC. Residues: CASQFLNEQFF. The full variable domain, completed using reference TRBV2 and TRBJ2-1, is EPEVTQTPSHQVTQMGQEVILRCVPISNHLYFYWYRQILGQKVEFLVSFYNNEISEKSEIFDDQFSVERPDGSNFTLKIRSTKLEDSAMYFCASQFLNEQFFGPGTRLTVL.

This clone has a single count. The CDR3 coding sequence is TGTGCCAGCCCTAGGACAGGGGCCTACAATGAGCAGTTCTTC. Translated, it gives CASPRTGAYNEQFF. The V and J genes are TRBV2 and TRBJ2-1; 9 bases are a match to TRBD1. Germline V gives CDR1 SNHLY, CDR2 FYNNEI. This CDR3 has 14 residues. The ends lost 8 bases at V and 2 bases at J; junction bases unmatched: 4.

The chain joins TRBV5-1 to TRBJ2-1; 7 positions match TRBD1. CDR1 and CDR2 from the germline V gene are SGHRS and YFSETQ. V lost 4 bases to trimming and J lost 5 bases; unmatched junction nucleotides: 15. This CDR3 region has 17 residues. The CDR3 DNA sequence: TGCGCCAGCAGCCCGTCGGGACAGAAAATAGGCGACAATGAGCAGTTCTTC. This codes for CASSPSGQKIGDNEQFF.

The CDR3 bases are TGCAGTGCTAGTCCGACTAGCGGGGCGGTTGAGCAGTTCTTC. Residues: CSASPTSGAVEQFF. V and J are TRBV20-1 and TRBJ2-1; the match to TRBD2 covers 11 bases. Trimming cost V 3 bases and J 9 bases; bases outside gene matches: 7. Germline V lookup: CDR1 DFQATT, CDR2 SNEGSKA (reference sequence). The CDR3 length is 14 residues.

The J gene is TRBJ1-1, the V gene TRBV10-2, with TRBD1 identical over 9 bases. CDR3 length equals 13 residues. Germline V gene lookup returns CDR1 WSHSY and CDR2 SAAADI. The junction had 5 bases not matched to a gene; V was cut back by 6 bases and J by 6 bases. The CDR3 nucleotides are TGCGCCAGCAGGGGGACAGGGAGCGCTGAAGCTTTCTTT. Its protein product is CASRGTGSAEAFF.

The chain uses TRBV11-2 and TRBJ1-4; D gene unclear. Germline loops: CDR1 SGHAT, CDR2 FQNNGV. This CDR3 has 16 amino acids. V dropped 5 bases and J dropped 0 bases, with 13 bases sitting between them. The chain's CDR3 is CASSPIRTTTNEKLFF. CDR3 DNA: TGTGCCAGCAGCCCAATAAGGACTACAACTAATGAAAAACTGTTTTTT. Complete variable domain (other parts from reference TRBV11-2 and TRBJ1-4): EAGVAQSPRYKIIEKRQSVAFWCNPISGHATLYWYQQILGQGPKLLIQFQNNGVVDDSQLPKDRFSAERLKGVDSTLKIQPAKLEDSAVYLCASSPIRTTTNEKLFFGSGTQLSVL.

This clone is a singleton in its sample. V usage is TRBV19 and J usage is TRBJ1-3, with no clear D. Trimming removed 6 bases at V and 3 bases at J, with 12 bases between. The CDR3 is 14 amino acids. The germline gives CDR1 LNHDA, CDR2 SQIVND (reference sequence). This CDR3 is CASRNRSGGNTIYF. In DNA, the CDR3 is TGTGCCAGTAGAAATAGATCTGGTGGAAACACCATATATTTT.

This chain links TRBV3-1 (or the pseudogene TRBV3-2) with TRBJ1-2; tentative D call: TRBD1 (6 bases). With 2 bases removed from V and 2 bases from J, the gap between germline ends came to 9 bases. The germline V gene encodes CDR1 LGHDT and CDR2 YNNKEL (reference sequence). The CDR3 length is 14 residues. CDR3 nucleotides: TGTGCCAGCAGCCAAAGACAGGAAAACTATGGCTACACCTTC. Protein product: CASSQRQENYGYTF.

The chain uses TRBV30 and TRBJ2-5; the match to TRBD2 covers 9 bases. Germline lookup yields CDR1 GTSNPN and CDR2 SVGIG (reference sequence). Trimming took 8 bases from V and 4 from J; bases not matched to a gene: 11. The CDR3 loop spans 14 amino acids. DNA for the CDR3: TGTGCCGGAAGAAGGCGGGGGGGCCGAGAGACCCAGTACTTC. This encodes CAGRRRGGRETQYF.

The V gene is TRBV13, the J gene TRBJ1-2; D unclear. The CDR3 runs to 18 residues. CDR1 is PRHDT, CDR2 FYEKMQ, per germline (reference sequence). Trimming left V 4 bases short and J 0 bases short, with 21 bases between. The CDR3 loop is CASSSIPSWTDSNYGYTF. The CDR3 DNA sequence: TGTGCCAGCAGCTCGATACCATCTTGGACTGATTCTAACTATGGCTACACCTTC.

The V and J genes are TRBV5-5 and TRBJ1-1; D uncertain. Germline values: CDR1 SGHKS, CDR2 YYEKEE (reference sequence). The length of the CDR3 is 12 residues. Trimming stripped 4 bases from V and 6 bases from J, with 10 bases between. The CDR3 bases are TGTGCCAGCAGCCACCGGGAGTCTGAAGCTTTCTTT. It yields the protein CASSHRESEAFF.

The chain has TRBV10-3 and TRBJ2-7; TRBD2 might be the D (6 bases). The V gene lost 7 bases and the J gene lost 2 bases, with 24 bases spanning the gap. The germline gives CDR1 ENHRY, CDR2 SYGVKD. The CDR3 contains 17 residues. The CDR3 DNA follows: TGTGCCATCAAAGCCCCCCCTCGGGGGAACGGGCCCTACGAGCAGTACTTC. Translating gives CAIKAPPRGNGPYEQYF.

The chain is built from TRBV28 and TRBJ2-7; TRBD1 aligns across 10 bases. The germline V gene encodes CDR1 MDHEN and CDR2 SYDVKM. The CDR3 consists of 14 residues. V was pared by 6 bases and J by 4 bases, with 6 bases of the junction left unmatched. CDR3 nucleotide sequence: TGTGCCAGCAGCCTCCGGACAGGGGGTTACGAGCAGTACTTC. It is translated as CASSLRTGGYEQYF.

Details on this clone: Other nucleotide sequences from this sample produce the same CDR3. The chain uses TRBV30 and TRBJ1-5; D is ambiguous. Germline V gives CDR1 GTSNPN, CDR2 SVGIG (reference sequence). The CDR3 spans 13 residues. Trimming shortened V by 3 bases and J by 4 bases, and 10 bases separated the two germline ends. CDR3 residues: CAWSTRENQPQHF. For the CDR3, the DNA is TGTGCCTGGAGCACGAGGGAGAATCAGCCCCAGCATTTT.

The gene calls are TRBV3-1 (or the pseudogene TRBV3-2) and TRBJ1-1, with 8 bases identical to TRBD1. This CDR3 comprises 18 residues. From germline, CDR1 is LGHDT and CDR2 YNNKEL (reference sequence). The V and J ends lost 3 bases and 1 base, in that order; junction bases with no gene match: 13. DNA of the CDR3: TGTGCCAGCAGCCATCCATTCCGACAGGGGAAGGGGAACACTGAAGCTTTCTTT. Its translation: CASSHPFRQGKGNTEAFF.

This clone appeared a single time. J is TRBJ2-7 and V is TRBV2; TRBD2 is a possible D gene (6 bases). This CDR3 is 15 amino acids long. V was trimmed by 8 bases and J by 1 base, leaving 18 bases between them. From germline, CDR1 is SNHLY and CDR2 FYNNEI. CDR3 amino acids: CASVPTFRESYEQYF. The DNA of the CDR3 is TGTGCCAGCGTCCCGACATTCCGGGAGTCCTACGAGCAGTACTTC. Full variable domain (rest looked up from reference TRBV2 and TRBJ2-7): EPEVTQTPSHQVTQMGQEVILRCVPISNHLYFYWYRQILGQKVEFLVSFYNNEISEKSEIFDDQFSVERPDGSNFTLKIRSTKLEDSAMYFCASVPTFRESYEQYFGPGTRLTVT.

As DNA, the CDR3 is TGTGCCACCACTCTAAGACTCGGCAGGGATCAGCCCCAGCATTTT. Its protein product is CATTLRLGRDQPQHF. The chain recombines TRBV24-1 with TRBJ1-5; the D gene is possibly TRBD1 (5 bases). The CDR3 runs 15 residues. The V end lost 8 bases, the J end lost 5 bases, and 18 bases lay between the germline ends. From germline, CDR1 is KGHDR and CDR2 SFDVKD.

The V and J genes are TRBV30 and TRBJ2-1, with D possibly matching TRBD2 (5 bases). Per germline, CDR1 GTSNPN and CDR2 SVGIG (reference sequence). CDR3 size: 15 residues. The V end lost 0 bases, the J end lost 10 bases, and 19 bases lay between the germline ends. The CDR3 protein is CAWSVLTRGHGEQFF. CDR3 sequence (DNA): TGTGCCTGGAGTGTATTGACTCGAGGGCACGGCGAGCAGTTCTTC.

V and J are TRBV24-1 and TRBJ2-1; 9 bases map to TRBD1. The V and J ends lost 3 bases and 8 bases, in that order; junction bases with no gene match: 13. The CDR3 is made up of 17 amino acids. Germline V gene lookup returns CDR1 KGHDR and CDR2 SFDVKD. CDR3 bases: TGTGCCACCAGTGATCCGAAACAGGGGGCTCAAAGGGATGAGCAGTTCTTC. Translation: CATSDPKQGAQRDEQFF.

This clone was counted once. This chain connects TRBV5-6 to TRBJ1-6, with TRBD1 matching 7 bases. The germline V gene encodes CDR1 SGHDT and CDR2 YYEEEE. With V trimmed by 4 bases and J by 10 bases, 8 bases remained unmatched. The CDR3 covers 14 residues. CDR3 amino acids: CASSPGQPRSPLHF. In nucleotides, the CDR3 is TGTGCCAGCAGCCCGGGACAGCCAAGGTCACCCCTCCACTTT.

The V gene is TRBV19, the J gene TRBJ1-1; TRBD1 aligns across 9 bases. The germline V gene has CDR1 LNHDA and CDR2 SQIVND (reference sequence). V dropped 5 bases and J dropped 5; count of bases not matched to a gene: 12. There are 16 residues in the CDR3. The CDR3 sequence: CASSGDRAPGSTEAFF. In nucleotides, the CDR3 is TGTGCCAGTAGTGGGGACAGGGCCCCGGGGAGTACTGAAGCTTTCTTT.

The V and J genes are TRBV7-8 and TRBJ1-2; 9 nucleotides line up with TRBD1. This CDR3 is built from 14 residues. Germline CDR1 is SGHVS and CDR2 is FQNEAQ. J was trimmed by 7 bases and V by 4 bases; bases with no gene match: 7. The CDR3 loop is CASSYEGQGVGYTF. The CDR3 coding sequence is TGTGCCAGCAGCTACGAGGGACAGGGAGTTGGCTACACCTTC. Full variable domain (outside the CDR3, taken from reference TRBV7-8 and TRBJ1-2): GAGVSQSPRYKVAKRGQDVALRCDPISGHVSLFWYQQALGQGPEFLTYFQNEAQLDKSGLPSDRFFAERPEGSVSTLKIQRTQQEDSAVYLCASSYEGQGVGYTFGSGTRLTVV.

This chain's CDR3 is CASSPNGLAETGELFF. CDR3 bases: TGTGCCAGCAGCCCGAACGGACTAGCGGAGACCGGGGAGCTGTTTTTT. The rearrangement links TRBV7-3 to TRBJ2-2, with 10 bases that match TRBD2. Per the germline V gene, CDR1 is SGHTA and CDR2 is FQGTGA. This CDR3 is 16 amino acids long. The trim removed 5 bases at V and 5 bases at J, leaving 8 bases unmatched.

V usage is TRBV29-1 and J usage is TRBJ2-5; D not certain. The CDR3 is 13 amino acids. From germline, CDR1 is SQVTM and CDR2 ANQGSEA. CDR3 region: CSTRLEDTKTQYF. CDR3 nucleotides: TGCAGTACGAGATTAGAGGATACGAAGACCCAGTACTTC.

V gene TRBV7-9 combines with J gene TRBJ1-5, with 9 bases aligning to TRBD1. After removal of 5 bases from V and 4 bases from J, the junction contained 6 bases not matched to a gene. CDR1 is SEHNR and CDR2 is FQNEAQ in the germline V gene (reference sequence). The CDR3 has 15 amino acids. CDR3 coding DNA: TGTGCCAGCAGCAATTACGGACAGGGGAATCAGCCCCAGCATTTT. This sequence encodes CASSNYGQGNQPQHF.

The chain joins TRBV3-1 (or the pseudogene TRBV3-2) to TRBJ1-1; a possible D gene is TRBD1 (6 bases). The CDR3 sequence is 14 residues long. The germline V gene has CDR1 LGHDT and CDR2 YNNKEL (reference sequence). V was trimmed by 4 bases and J by 2 bases, leaving 11 bases between them. The CDR3 spells CASSLSDSNTEAFF. For the CDR3, the DNA is TGTGCCAGCAGCCTTTCGGACAGTAACACTGAAGCTTTCTTT.

The rearrangement links TRBV2 to TRBJ2-3, with TRBD1 identical over 7 bases. The CDR3 loop spans 17 amino acids. V trimming: 6 bases; J trimming: 4 bases; junction bases outside the gene matches: 16. CDR1 is SNHLY and CDR2 is FYNNEI in the germline V gene. CDR3 DNA: TGTGCCAGCAGATCAAATACCGGGACAGCGATCGCAGATACGCAGTATTTT. This codes for CASRSNTGTAIADTQYF.